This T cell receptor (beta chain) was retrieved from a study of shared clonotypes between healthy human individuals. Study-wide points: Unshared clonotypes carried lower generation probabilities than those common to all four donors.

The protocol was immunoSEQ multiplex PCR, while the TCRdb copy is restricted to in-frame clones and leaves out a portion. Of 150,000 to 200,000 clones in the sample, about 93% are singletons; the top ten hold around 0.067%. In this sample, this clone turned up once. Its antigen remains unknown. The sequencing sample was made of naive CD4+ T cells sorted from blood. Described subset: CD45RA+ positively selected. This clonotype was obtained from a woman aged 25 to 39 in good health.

The CDR3 spells CASSEEAGALEQYF. The CDR3 nucleotides read TGTGCCAGCAGTGAAGAGGCGGGAGCTCTCGAGCAGTACTTC. This sequence joins TRBV6-1 and TRBJ2-7, with 7 bases matching TRBD2. In germline, CDR1 is MNHNS, CDR2 SASEGT. The length of the CDR3 is 14 residues. The J segment lost 6 bases and the V segment lost 1 base, leaving 6 bases of the junction unmatched.